This TCR beta chain came from a study of OX40 agonist ivuxolimab in advanced cancers. Study context: Eligibility admitted prior anti-PD-1, anti-PD-L1 or anti-CTLA-4 therapy; 40% had some.

The germline gives CDR1 MGHDK, CDR2 SYGVNS. Trimming took 1 base from V and 3 from J; bases not matched to a gene: 5. CDR3 length: 17 amino acids. TCRdb's table, derived via immunoSEQ multiplex PCR, lists solely in-frame clones and lacks some. This table has about 36,000 clones, less than 90% appearing once. The sequence came from an adult with an advanced solid tumor such as melanoma, head and neck, liver or kidney cancer. The material sequenced was CD4+ or CD8+ T cells sorted from blood, taken in a trial of the OX40 agonist ivuxolimab. The V gene is TRBV25-1, the J gene TRBJ2-3; 12 positions match TRBD2. In DNA form, the CDR3 reads TGTGCCAGCAGTGAATTCCGACTAGCGGGGGCTACAGATACGCAGTATTTT. It yields the protein CASSEFRLAGATDTQYF.